This paragraph covers one TCR beta chain sequence. This clone occurred once. There is no known antigen for this receptor. No qualities accompany the bases; no much larger clone lies one base away. This specimen comes from a study of neoadjuvant nivolumab and ipilimumab in lung cancer (dated by TCRdb to about 2020). As for the study more broadly: In the NEOSTAR trial, nivolumab was administered intravenously at 3 mg/kg on days 1, 15 and 29, and the combination arm also received ipilimumab 1 mg/kg on day 1 only. For each study arm, the primary endpoint of the trial was the rate of major pathologic response (MPR) in the intention-to-treat population. In the trial, approximately 45 patients with operable NSCLC were treated, of whom approximately 23 were randomized to nivolumab monotherapy and around 21 to nivolumab plus ipilimumab. TCR repertoires in pretherapy (baseline) peripheral blood were compared with TCR repertoires in tumors resected at surgery after neoadjuvant immune checkpoint blockade. Matched pretherapy and resected tumor pairs were analyzed for seven patients: four treated with nivolumab and three with nivolumab plus ipilimumab.

What the study reported, not specific to this receptor: Greater TCR richness and clonality were observed in resected tumors than in tumor-adjacent uninvolved lung, and increases were observed in more dual-therapy-treated tumors. TCR sequencing was performed in a small number of samples. Pretherapy blood TCR richness correlated positively with richness in tumors resected after neoadjuvant therapy (Spearman R of about 0.81). No significant correlation was found between TCR clonality and pathologic tumor regression, and only one major-pathologic-response sample was available for the clonality analysis. From pretherapy to surgery, tumor T-cell richness and clonality went up in three of three dual-therapy tumors, versus only two of four nivolumab-treated tumors.

Including cysteine and phenylalanine, the CDR3 has 12 amino acids. The CDR3 DNA has 36 bases and is translated from base 1. Deletion took 3 bases off V and 0 bases off J, with a span of 4 bases between the germline ends. Via the germline V gene (reference sequence), CDR1 is SGHKS and CDR2 YYEKEE. The sample's time point label, in plain terms: at surgical resection after neoadjuvant nivolumab +/- ipilimumab. The samples were obtained from NEOSTAR, a phase 2 randomized trial that tested neoadjuvant nivolumab or nivolumab plus ipilimumab, followed by surgery, in operable NSCLC. Libraries were made using the immunoSEQ multiplex PCR assay. In the source study's methods: Repertoires were summarized in terms of richness and clonality, and significantly expanded and contracted clones between pre- and post-therapy samples were identified. As stored in TCRdb, this immuneACCESS dataset retains in-frame rearrangements with V and J assigned. A fraction of the clones does not appear; measured against another copy, unresolved V genes explain less than half of the discrepancy, and the remainder lacks a known reason. V and J calls and clone size are those listed in that table; D and trimming were worked out from the DNA. This sample gives under 35,000 clones in total; just over 90% of them show up just once. The ten biggest clones cover 4.5% to 5% of the sample.

This sequence originates from an adult with non-small cell lung cancer. The chain joins TRBV5-5 to TRBJ2-7, with the identity of the D gene unclear. Sequenced here: peripheral blood, sampled after neoadjuvant nivolumab, alone or with ipilimumab, at or shortly before surgery. The CDR3 has the sequence CASSWGSYEQYF. The nucleotide sequence reads as follows: TGTGCCAGCAGCTGGGGCTCCTACGAGCAGTACTTC.